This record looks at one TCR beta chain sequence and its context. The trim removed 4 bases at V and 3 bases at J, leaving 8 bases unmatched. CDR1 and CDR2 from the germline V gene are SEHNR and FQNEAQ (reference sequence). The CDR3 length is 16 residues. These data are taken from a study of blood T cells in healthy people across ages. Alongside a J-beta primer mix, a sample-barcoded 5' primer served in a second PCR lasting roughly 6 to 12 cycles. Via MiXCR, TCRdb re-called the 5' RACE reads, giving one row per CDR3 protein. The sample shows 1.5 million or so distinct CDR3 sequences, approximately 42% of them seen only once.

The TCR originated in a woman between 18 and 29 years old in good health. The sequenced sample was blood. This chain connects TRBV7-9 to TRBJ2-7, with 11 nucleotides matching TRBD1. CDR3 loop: CASSSHWGQGVYEQYF. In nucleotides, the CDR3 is TGTGCCAGCAGCTCACACTGGGGACAGGGGGTCTACGAGCAGTACTTC. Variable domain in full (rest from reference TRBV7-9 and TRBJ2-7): DTGVSQNPRHKITKRGQNVTFRCDPISEHNRLYWYRQTLGQGPEFLTYFQNEAQLEKSRLLSDRFSAERPKGSFSTLEIQRTEQGDSAMYLCASSSHWGQGVYEQYFGPGTRLTVT.